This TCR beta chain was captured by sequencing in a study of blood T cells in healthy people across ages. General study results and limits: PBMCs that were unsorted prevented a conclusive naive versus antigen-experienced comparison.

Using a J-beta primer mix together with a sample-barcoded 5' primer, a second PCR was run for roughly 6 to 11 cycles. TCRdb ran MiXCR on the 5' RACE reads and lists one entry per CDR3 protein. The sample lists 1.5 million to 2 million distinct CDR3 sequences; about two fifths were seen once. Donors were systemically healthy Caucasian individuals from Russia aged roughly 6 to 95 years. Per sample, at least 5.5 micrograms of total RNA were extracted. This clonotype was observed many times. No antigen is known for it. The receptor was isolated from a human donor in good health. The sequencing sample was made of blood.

The CDR3 is CASSQIGVEYF. CDR3 in DNA: TGTGCCAGCAGCCAGATCGGTGTGGAGTACTTC. The V call is TRBV27, the J call TRBJ2-7; D ambiguous. The germline gives CDR1 MNHEY, CDR2 SMNVEV (reference sequence). V lost 6 bases to trimming and J lost 11 bases, with 14 bases between them. This CDR3 comprises 11 residues.